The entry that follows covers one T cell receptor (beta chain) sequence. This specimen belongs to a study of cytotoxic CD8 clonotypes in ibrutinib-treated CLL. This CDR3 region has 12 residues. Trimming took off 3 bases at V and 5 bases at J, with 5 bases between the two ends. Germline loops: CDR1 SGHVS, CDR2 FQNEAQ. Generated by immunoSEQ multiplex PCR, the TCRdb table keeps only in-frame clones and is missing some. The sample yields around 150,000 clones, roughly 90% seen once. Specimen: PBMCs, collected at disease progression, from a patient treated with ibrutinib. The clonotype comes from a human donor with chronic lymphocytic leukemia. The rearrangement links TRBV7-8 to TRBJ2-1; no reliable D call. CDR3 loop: CASSFTNNEQFF. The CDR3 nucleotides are TGTGCCAGCAGCTTTACGAACAATGAGCAGTTCTTC. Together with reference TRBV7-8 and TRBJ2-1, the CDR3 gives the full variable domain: GAGVSQSPRYKVAKRGQDVALRCDPISGHVSLFWYQQALGQGPEFLTYFQNEAQLDKSGLPSDRFFAERPEGSVSTLKIQRTQQEDSAVYLCASSFTNNEQFFGPGTRLTVL.